A single sample is the source of the 23 T cell receptor beta chains below, sequenced in a study of post-analysis software for immune sequencing data. Findings and limits, study-wide: TRBV5-6, TRBV5-1 and TRBV20-1 belonged to a set of a few TRBV segments that were more frequent in patients than controls.

Prepared TCR beta cDNA libraries contained unique molecular identifiers. From the PCR reads, TCRdb called clonotypes with MiXCR, one entry per CDR3 protein. The sample has about 770,000 distinct CDR3 sequences; under 60% are singletons. Antigens for these TCRs are unknown. The sequenced sample was blood. The receptors here all came from a girl aged 10 to 17 with multiple sclerosis.

There are a few counts of this clonotype. The chain employs TRBV12-3 or TRBV12-4 and TRBJ2-5; D could derive from TRBD1 or TRBD2 (6 bases each). The J call may be wrong; the DNA end is better matched by TRBJ2-7. The CDR3 loop spans 13 amino acids. This CDR3 reads CASSLKGGYEQYF. The CDR3 DNA is TGTGCCAGCAGTTTAAAGGGGGGCTACGAGCAGTACTTC.

The J gene is TRBJ2-2, the V gene TRBV20-1, with D possibly being TRBD2 (5 bases). The CDR3 loop spans 13 amino acids. Germline loops: CDR1 DFQATT, CDR2 SNEGSKA (reference sequence). Trimming shortened V by 4 bases and J by 6 bases, and 12 bases separated the two germline ends. CDR3 sequence: CSAIRAGAGELFF. The CDR3 DNA is TGCAGTGCTATAAGGGCCGGGGCCGGGGAGCTGTTTTTT.

This rearrangement joins TRBV27 to TRBJ2-7; D gene ambiguous. V was trimmed by 6 bases and J by 7 bases, leaving 19 bases between them. From germline, CDR1 is MNHEY and CDR2 SMNVEV (reference sequence). The CDR3 length is 14 residues. In DNA form, the CDR3 reads TGTGCCAGCAGAACCGGGTACCCCGGTGAGGAGCAGTACTTC. It yields the protein CASRTGYPGEEQYF.

The J gene is TRBJ2-5, the V gene TRBV28; the match to TRBD2 covers 11 bases. The CDR3 has 16 residues. Germline trimming cut 6 bases from V and 0 bases from J; bases unmatched to any gene: 6. CDR1 and CDR2 from the germline V gene are MDHEN and SYDVKM. The CDR3: CASSRRLAGNQETQYF. CDR3 sequence (DNA): TGTGCCAGCAGCCGGCGACTAGCGGGGAACCAAGAGACCCAGTACTTC.

This chain joins TRBV5-1 and TRBJ2-1; 12 bases agree with TRBD2. This CDR3 contains 19 residues. After removal of 3 bases from V and 0 bases from J, the junction contained 10 bases not matched to a gene. CDR1 is SGHRS and CDR2 is YFSETQ in the germline V gene. In DNA, the CDR3 is TGCGCCAGCAGCTATGAAGAGCCGGGACTAGCGGGCTCCTACAATGAGCAGTTCTTC. The encoded protein is CASSYEEPGLAGSYNEQFF.

The rearrangement uses TRBV12-3 or TRBV12-4 and TRBJ2-5; 13 bases are shared with TRBD2. The CDR3 totals 16 residues. Losses at the gene ends were 6 bases for V and 5 bases for J; bases not matched to a gene: 9. CDR3 sequence (DNA): TGTGCCAGCAGAAAAACTGGACTAGCGGGAGCGGAGACCCAGTACTTC. Its translation: CASRKTGLAGAETQYF.

In this sample, this clonotype turned up a few times. The chain couples TRBV29-1 to TRBJ1-2; maybe TRBD1 (6 bases). CDR1 is SQVTM, CDR2 ANQGSEA, per germline. The germline V and J ends were trimmed by 4 bases and 4 bases, with 16 bases remaining between them. The CDR3 has 14 residues. The CDR3 sequence: CSVAGAGEIYGYTF. The DNA of the CDR3 is TGCAGCGTTGCGGGGGCCGGTGAAATCTATGGCTACACCTTC. Full variable domain (outside the CDR3, taken from reference TRBV29-1 and TRBJ1-2): SAVISQKPSRDICQRGTSLTIQCQVDSQVTMMFWYRQQPGQSLTLIATANQGSEATYESGFVIDKFPISRPNLTFSTLTVSNMSPEDSSIYLCSVAGAGEIYGYTFGSGTRLTVV.

This clonotype was seen a handful of times. V usage is TRBV27 and J usage is TRBJ2-7; 7 nucleotides match TRBD2. Germline assignment: CDR1 MNHEY and CDR2 SMNVEV (reference sequence). CDR3 length equals 15 residues. The J segment lost 2 bases and the V segment lost 10 bases, leaving 14 bases of the junction unmatched. CDR3 amino acids: CATRNRASGPYEQYF. The CDR3 nucleotides read TGTGCCACCCGAAACCGGGCTAGCGGACCCTACGAGCAGTACTTC.

This clonotype was counted only a few times. The chain carries TRBV5-6 and TRBJ2-5, with 10 bases fitting TRBD2. The CDR3 covers 15 residues. Germline-derived CDR1 and CDR2 are SGHDT and YYEEEE. The V gene end was trimmed by 3 bases and the J gene end by 9 bases; junction bases not matched to a gene: 11. Written as DNA, the CDR3 is TGTGCCAGCAGCTCAGGACTAGCGGACTGGGGGGCCCAGTACTTC. Amino acid sequence: CASSSGLADWGAQYF.

The rearrangement uses TRBV5-6 and TRBJ1-1, with 10 positions matching TRBD1. The CDR3 contains 18 residues. Trimming at V came to 0 bases and at J to 2 bases, leaving 10 bases not matched to a gene. Germline V gene lookup returns CDR1 SGHDT and CDR2 YYEEEE. For the CDR3, the DNA is TGTGCCAGCAGCTTGGCGATCGGGACAGGGGTTGTTAACACTGAAGCTTTCTTT. This encodes CASSLAIGTGVVNTEAFF.

The chain employs TRBV12-3 or TRBV12-4 and TRBJ1-5, with TRBD1 as a possible D gene (5 bases). The CDR3 runs 16 residues. V shed 1 base and J shed 1 base, with 11 bases lying between them. The CDR3 spells CASSLEGRESNQPQHF. The CDR3 DNA follows: TGTGCCAGCAGTTTAGAAGGCAGGGAGAGCAATCAGCCCCAGCATTTT.

This chain connects TRBV15 to TRBJ1-2; D uncertain. This CDR3 comprises 15 residues. In germline, CDR1 is LNHNV, CDR2 YYDKDF (reference sequence). Trimming cost V 0 bases and J 1 base, with 9 bases left between them. The CDR3, as DNA: TGTGCCACCAGCAGAGATCGGTCGGGTAACTATGGCTACACCTTC. This sequence encodes CATSRDRSGNYGYTF.

CDR3 protein: CASSPLDSGAYGYTF. Written as DNA, the CDR3 is TGTGCCAGCTCACCACTCGACAGCGGGGCCTATGGCTACACCTTC. V and J are TRBV18 and TRBJ1-2; the D gene is possibly TRBD1 (5 bases). The CDR3 is made up of 15 amino acids. V lost 1 base and J lost 4, with 13 bases in between. Germline values: CDR1 KGHSH, CDR2 LQKENI.

This clonotype was seen a few times. The chain has TRBV6-2 or TRBV6-3 and TRBJ2-7, with 8 nucleotides matching TRBD1. J was trimmed by 1 base and V by 6 bases; bases with no gene match: 5. This CDR3 contains 14 residues. CDR1 is MNHEY and CDR2 is SVGEGT in the germline V gene. The CDR3 loop is CASSWDRRSYEQYF. The DNA of the CDR3 is TGTGCCAGCAGCTGGGACAGGCGATCCTACGAGCAGTACTTC.

The V gene is TRBV7-9, the J gene TRBJ1-2; unclear D gene. With 7 bases removed from V and 9 bases from J, the gap between germline ends came to 9 bases. CDR1 and CDR2 (germline): SEHNR, FQNEAQ (reference sequence). This CDR3 spans 10 amino acids. The CDR3, as DNA: TGTGCCAGCAAGGAGATTCGCTACACCTTC. Protein sequence: CASKEIRYTF.

The rearrangement joins TRBV6-5 to TRBJ2-3, with TRBD1 identical over 8 bases. Germline V gene lookup returns CDR1 MNHEY and CDR2 SVGAGI. This CDR3 has 15 residues. The ends lost 0 bases at V and 5 bases at J; junction bases unmatched: 4. The CDR3 is CASSYSGQGVDTQYF. The CDR3 DNA reads TGTGCCAGCAGTTACTCAGGACAGGGAGTAGATACGCAGTATTTT.

The CDR3 DNA reads TGTGCCAGTAGCTCGGACCGAATAACCCAAGAGACCCAGTACTTC. Protein: CASSSDRITQETQYF. The J gene is TRBJ2-5, the V gene TRBV19; unclear D gene. The V end lost 6 bases, the J end lost 1 base, and 15 bases lay between the germline ends. The germline gives CDR1 LNHDA, CDR2 SQIVND (reference sequence). The CDR3 totals 15 residues.

This rearrangement joins TRBV4-1 to TRBJ1-2; TRBD1 aligns across 8 bases. The CDR3 is made up of 15 amino acids. The V segment lost 4 bases and the J segment 8 bases; nucleotides outside the gene matches: 12. CDR1 and CDR2 from the germline V gene are MGHRA and YSYEKL. Here the CDR3 reads CASSPGPTGGHGYTF. The CDR3 DNA sequence: TGCGCCAGCAGCCCGGGCCCTACAGGGGGGCACGGCTACACCTTC.

V gene TRBV24-1 combines with J gene TRBJ2-5, with D unresolved. The CDR3 has 15 amino acids. V was clipped by 7 bases and J by 11 bases, with 25 bases between them. CDR1 and CDR2 (germline): KGHDR, SFDVKD. The CDR3 nucleotides are TGTGCCACCAGGGGCAGCAGGAGCTCCTACGATGAGCAGTACTTC. This sequence encodes CATRGSRSSYDEQYF.

This clonotype turned up a few times. This chain joins TRBV27 and TRBJ2-7; D remains ambiguous. Germline-derived CDR1 and CDR2 are MNHEY and SMNVEV (reference sequence). V was cut by 2 bases and J by 2 bases, with 13 bases left in between. The CDR3 is 15 residues long. CDR3 DNA sequence: TGTGCCAGCAGTTTAGCCGCGATGGGAACCTACGAGCAGTACTTC. It translates to CASSLAAMGTYEQYF.

Only a few counts were recorded for this clonotype. The chain is built from TRBV5-1 and TRBJ2-1; 9 bases are a match to TRBD2. Germline V gene data show CDR1 as SGHRS and CDR2 as YFSETQ. V lost 2 bases and J lost 9; bases outside the gene matches: 9. The CDR3 has 15 amino acids. The CDR3 DNA is TGCGCCAGCAGCTTCTGGCGGGAGGGCCGTGGTGAGCAGTTCTTC. This codes for CASSFWREGRGEQFF. The whole variable domain, remainder taken from reference TRBV5-1 and TRBJ2-1, is KAGVTQTPRYLIKTRGQQVTLSCSPISGHRSVSWYQQTPGQGLQFLFEYFSETQRNKGNFPGRFSGRQFSNSRSEMNVSTLELGDSALYLCASSFWREGRGEQFFGPGTRLTVL.

This clonotype was observed at least ten times. This chain joins TRBV10-2 and TRBJ2-5; weak D call: TRBD1 (5 bases). Germline values: CDR1 WSHSY, CDR2 SAAADI. V dropped 5 bases and J dropped 5 bases, with 12 bases sitting between them. The CDR3 runs to 13 residues. The chain's CDR3 is CASSTQGWETQYF. Here the CDR3 DNA reads TGCGCCAGCAGTACCCAGGGTTGGGAGACCCAGTACTTC.

In this sample, this clonotype turned up a few times. The chain has TRBV12-3 or TRBV12-4 and TRBJ2-7; D not resolved. The CDR3 covers 12 residues. With 7 bases removed from V and 2 bases from J, the gap between germline ends came to 9 bases. CDR3 nucleotides: TGTGCCAGCACATCGCGAACCTACGAGCAGTACTTC. As protein: CASTSRTYEQYF.